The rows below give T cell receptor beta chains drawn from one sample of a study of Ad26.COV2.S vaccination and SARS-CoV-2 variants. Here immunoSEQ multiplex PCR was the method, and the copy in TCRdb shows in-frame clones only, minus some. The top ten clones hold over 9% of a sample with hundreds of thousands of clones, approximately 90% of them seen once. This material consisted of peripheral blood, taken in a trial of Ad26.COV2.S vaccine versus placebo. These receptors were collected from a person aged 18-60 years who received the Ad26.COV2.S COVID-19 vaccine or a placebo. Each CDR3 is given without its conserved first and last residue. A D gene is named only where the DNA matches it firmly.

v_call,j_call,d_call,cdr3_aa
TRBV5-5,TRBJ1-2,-,ASSLLTSGYT
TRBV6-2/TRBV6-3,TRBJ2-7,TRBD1,ASSYPGQGREQY
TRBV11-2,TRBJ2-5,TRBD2,ASSRGLGETQY
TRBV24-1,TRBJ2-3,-,ATSEGQPFADTQY
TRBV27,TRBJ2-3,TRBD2,ASSLTRERTNTQY
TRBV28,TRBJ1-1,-,ASSLMGRGTEAF
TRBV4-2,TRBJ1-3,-,ASSPIAGYGNTIY
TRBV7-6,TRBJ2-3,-,ASSLTGITDTQY
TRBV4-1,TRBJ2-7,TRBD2,ASSQGTGLANYEQY
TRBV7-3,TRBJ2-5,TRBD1,ASSQRQGGETQY
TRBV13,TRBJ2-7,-,ASSLSSPLGRVGGEFYEQY
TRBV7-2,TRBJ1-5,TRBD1,ASSPGTGVFQPQH
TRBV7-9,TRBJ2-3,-,ASSFGDTQY
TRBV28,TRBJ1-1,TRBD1,ASSSVGTVNTEAF
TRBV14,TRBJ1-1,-,ASSQDQAF
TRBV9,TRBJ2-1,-,ASSVRDLSYNEQF
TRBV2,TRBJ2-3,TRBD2,ASKAGTSGSTDTQY
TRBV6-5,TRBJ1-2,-,ASSPAQGEGYGYT
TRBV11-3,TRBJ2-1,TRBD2,ASSLYGRTNNEQF
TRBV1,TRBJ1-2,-,TSSSHDPDGERGYT
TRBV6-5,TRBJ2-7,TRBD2,ASSYSLAASYEQY
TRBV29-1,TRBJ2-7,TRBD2,SVGLAGGGYEQY
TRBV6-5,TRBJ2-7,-,ASSYSHAGEQY
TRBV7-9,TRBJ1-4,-,ASSLSFGDEKLF